This T cell receptor beta chain was identified during a study of breast tumors, draining lymph nodes, adjacent tissues. Findings and caveats of the study: Tumor repertoires ranked between lymph nodes and nontumor tissue in diversity, with V and J gene preferences. Compared with basal-like, luminal-like tumors shared significantly more repertoire with nontumor tissue. Findings are consistent with lymph node origin and intratumoral expansion of most tumor T cells.

A note on this clonotype: As yet, its antigen is unknown.

CDR1 is DFQATT, CDR2 SNEGSKA, per germline (reference sequence). The CDR3 length is 17 residues. Trimming cost V 5 bases and J 6 bases; bases outside gene matches: 17. Each CDR3 protein is one row after TCRdb ran MiXCR on the multiplex PCR reads. Among 150,000 to 200,000 distinct CDR3 sequences listed, about 34% were seen once. The lymph nodes were axillary draining lymph nodes from breast cancer patients. The TCR comes from a female donor with breast cancer. Some clones in this sample may be carry-over from other donors' samples. This chain links TRBV20-1 with TRBJ2-1; 9 nucleotides line up with TRBD1. Sequenced sample: axillary lymph node tissue. The CDR3 bases are TGCAGTGCTGCCTCAAGGGACAGGGTGTCCCCACGCAATGAGCAGTTCTTC. Protein product: CSAASRDRVSPRNEQFF.